A single sample is the source of the 27 T cell receptor beta chains below, sequenced in a study of CD8+ T cells in alopecia areata. Treatment meaning: oral pan-JAK inhibitor, 5-10 mg twice daily. As part of sample collection, lesional scalp punch biopsies and peripheral blood were taken from alopecia areata patients. cDNA serving as the sequencing template came from extracted, reverse transcribed RNA. Produced via immunoSEQ multiplex PCR; TCRdb's table is partial and in-frame only. The sample carries 10,000 to 15,000 clones, 65% to 70% recorded once. The source material was skin, sampled at week 4, from a patient treated with tofacitinib. The receptors shown here come from a human donor with alopecia areata.

This rearrangement joins TRBV5-1 to TRBJ1-5; 10 bases are a match to TRBD1. Trimming removed 2 bases from V and 3 bases from J; junction bases left unmatched: 5. The germline CDR1 and CDR2 sequences are SGHRS and YFSETQ. The CDR3 totals 16 residues. CDR3 DNA sequence: TGCGCCAGCAGCTTAAGGACAGGGGGAAACAATCAGCCCCAGCATTTT. The encoded protein is CASSLRTGGNNQPQHF.

The chain is built from TRBV6-1 and TRBJ2-7; D is unclear. CDR1 and CDR2 from the germline V gene are MNHNS and SASEGT. The germline V and J ends were trimmed by 6 bases and 4 bases, with 7 bases remaining between them. The CDR3 is 11 amino acids. The CDR3 protein is CASSSWYEQYF. CDR3 nucleotide sequence: TGTGCCAGCAGCTCGTGGTACGAGCAGTACTTC.

This clone was detected a few times. The chain employs TRBV29-1 and TRBJ2-7, with 8 bases matching TRBD1. Germline CDR1 is SQVTM and CDR2 is ANQGSEA. After removal of 0 bases from V and 4 bases from J, the junction contained 2 bases not matched to a gene. This CDR3 has 13 residues. The CDR3 DNA is TGCAGCGTTGAAGAGCAGGGGGCATACGAGCAGTACTTC. This gives the protein CSVEEQGAYEQYF.

The V and J genes are TRBV4-3 and TRBJ1-3; tentatively, D is TRBD1 (5 bases). The germline V gene has CDR1 LGHNA and CDR2 YSLEER. V was shortened by 1 base and J by 0 bases, with 10 bases between the two germline ends. CDR3 size: 16 residues. CDR3 loop: CASSQGVDNSGNTIYF. The CDR3 DNA is TGCGCCAGCAGCCAAGGGGTGGACAACTCTGGAAACACCATATATTTT.

This clone was seen a handful of times. The V gene is TRBV5-8, the J gene TRBJ1-1; no definite D call. The V and J ends lost 4 bases and 3 bases respectively, with 7 bases between them. The germline V gene encodes CDR1 SGHTS and CDR2 YDEGEE. The length of the CDR3 is 12 residues. The CDR3, as DNA: TGTGCCAGCAGCCGAATGTACACTGAAGCTTTCTTT. It encodes CASSRMYTEAFF. Based on the CDR3 plus reference TRBV5-8 and TRBJ1-1, the full variable domain is EAGVTQSPTHLIKTRGQQATLRCSPISGHTSVYWYQQALGLGLQFLLWYDEGEERNRGNFPPRFSGRQFPNYSSELNVNALELEDSALYLCASSRMYTEAFFGQGTRLTVV.

CDR3 region: CASSKDRDYEQYF. The CDR3 nucleotides read TGTGCCAGCAGCAAGGACAGGGATTACGAGCAGTACTTC. The chain joins TRBV6-5 to TRBJ2-7; TRBD1 matches at 8 bases. Germline V gene sequence: CDR1 MNHEY, CDR2 SVGAGI. This CDR3 has 13 amino acids. After removal of 6 bases from V and 4 bases from J, the junction contained 5 bases not matched to a gene.

This chain links TRBV5-6 with TRBJ2-1; D perhaps matches TRBD1 (6 bases). Trimming left V 0 bases short and J 15 bases short, with 19 bases between. Per the germline V gene, CDR1 is SGHDT and CDR2 is YYEEEE. The CDR3 contains 14 residues. CDR3 loop: CASSLGPGQMGWFF. The CDR3, as DNA: TGTGCCAGCAGCTTGGGCCCTGGACAGATGGGGTGGTTCTTC.

The chain employs TRBV4-3 and TRBJ1-3, with D hard to call. The CDR3 runs 17 residues. The V end lost 2 bases, the J end lost 1 base, and 15 bases lay between the germline ends. CDR1 and CDR2 (germline): LGHNA, YSLEER. The CDR3 bases are TGCGCCAGCAGCCAAAGTCGGGTGAGGGTATCTGGAAACACCATATATTTT. Amino acids: CASSQSRVRVSGNTIYF.

This clone was observed once. The J gene is TRBJ1-1, the V gene TRBV6-1; tentative D call: TRBD1 (5 bases). V was cut by 8 bases and J by 0 bases, with 7 bases left in between. The V gene's germline CDR1 is MNHNS and CDR2 SASEGT. The CDR3 runs to 12 residues. CDR3 sequence reads: CASEGMNTEAFF. DNA for the CDR3: TGTGCCAGCGAGGGGATGAACACTGAAGCTTTCTTT.

The chain has TRBV7-8 and TRBJ2-5; D is possibly TRBD1 (6 bases). Per the germline V gene, CDR1 is SGHVS and CDR2 is FQNEAQ. The V end lost 1 base, the J end lost 5 bases, and 23 bases lay between the germline ends. There are 18 residues in the CDR3. The CDR3 bases are TGTGCCAGCAGCTTAGAACAGGGAAGGGTGGTGTTGTTGGAGACCCAGTACTTC. It yields the protein CASSLEQGRVVLLETQYF.

This chain connects TRBV13 to TRBJ2-5; possibly TRBD2 for D (6 bases). The V gene's germline CDR1 is PRHDT and CDR2 FYEKMQ (reference sequence). The CDR3 is 16 residues long. V lost 4 bases to trimming and J lost 7 bases, with 22 bases between them. The CDR3 loop reads CASSSMGRGAGGTQYF. The CDR3 bases are TGTGCCAGCAGCTCTATGGGGCGGGGCGCCGGTGGGACCCAGTACTTC.

This chain joins TRBV16 and TRBJ2-7; D not resolved. This CDR3 has 13 amino acids. Deletions cut 1 base from V and 3 bases from J, with 7 bases between. The germline CDR1 and CDR2 sequences are KGHSY and FQNENV. The CDR3 loop reads CASSQFLRYEQYF. The CDR3 nucleotides read TGTGCCAGCAGCCAATTCCTTCGCTACGAGCAGTACTTC.

The chain combines TRBV10-3 with TRBJ2-5; 10 bases fit TRBD2. V shed 11 bases, J shed 3 bases, and the junction held 3 bases outside the gene matches. The CDR3 extends over 12 amino acids. Germline CDR1 is ENHRY and CDR2 is SYGVKD. The CDR3 bases are TGTGCCGTCGGGACTAGCGAAGAGACCCAGTACTTC. This gives the protein CAVGTSEETQYF.

This clone showed up just a few times. The rearrangement joins TRBV5-1 to TRBJ2-2; the D is unclear. CDR1 and CDR2 (germline): SGHRS, YFSETQ. The CDR3 runs 17 residues. Deletions cut 0 bases from V and 3 bases from J, with 15 bases between. This CDR3 reads CASSLALVRSYTGELFF. The CDR3 DNA reads as TGCGCCAGCAGCTTGGCCTTGGTCAGGAGCTACACCGGGGAGCTGTTTTTT.

The chain joins TRBV5-5 to TRBJ1-2, with D possibly matching TRBD1 (6 bases). The germline V gene has CDR1 SGHKS and CDR2 YYEKEE (reference sequence). Trimming shortened V by 1 base and J by 7 bases, and 8 bases separated the two germline ends. This CDR3 is 12 amino acids long. The CDR3 coding sequence is TGTGCCAGCAGCTTGCAGGGGATTGGCTACACCTTC. Translated: CASSLQGIGYTF.

The rearrangement uses TRBV5-1 and TRBJ2-2; TRBD1 or TRBD2 may be the D gene (5 bases each). This CDR3 comprises 16 residues. Germline V gene sequence: CDR1 SGHRS, CDR2 YFSETQ. The V end lost 0 bases, the J end lost 1 base, and 10 bases lay between the germline ends. This CDR3 is CASSLDGTQNTGELFF. The CDR3 nucleotides read TGCGCCAGCAGCTTGGACGGGACGCAGAACACCGGGGAGCTGTTTTTT.

This chain uses TRBV6-6 with TRBJ1-5, with D uncertain. Trimming cost V 7 bases and J 2 bases, with 9 bases left between them. The length of the CDR3 is 13 residues. The germline gives CDR1 MNHNY, CDR2 SVGAGI (reference sequence). The CDR3 DNA reads as TGTGCCAGCAAGGACGGAGGCAATCAGCCCCAGCATTTT. Encoded protein: CASKDGGNQPQHF.

DNA for the CDR3: TGTGCCAGCAGTGAGGACAGTATGGATTCACCCCTCCACTTT. This codes for CASSEDSMDSPLHF. This chain uses TRBV6-6 with TRBJ1-6, with TRBD1 as a possible D gene (6 bases). This CDR3 spans 14 amino acids. The germline V gene encodes CDR1 MNHNY and CDR2 SVGAGI (reference sequence). The V end was cut by 5 bases, the J end by 8 bases, with 13 bases between.

The rearrangement links TRBV4-3 to TRBJ2-7; 9 bases fit TRBD1. Germline loops: CDR1 LGHNA, CDR2 YSLEER. The CDR3 runs 17 residues. Trimming removed 1 base from V and 5 bases from J; junction bases left unmatched: 12. For the CDR3, the DNA is TGCGCCAGCAGCCAAGGCCATATGGGGACAGGGAGCAACGAGCAGTACTTC. Translation: CASSQGHMGTGSNEQYF.

This chain joins TRBV5-1 and TRBJ1-1, with unresolved D. Germline V gives CDR1 SGHRS, CDR2 YFSETQ. This CDR3 is built from 11 residues. V was shortened by 0 bases and J by 4 bases, with 1 base between the two germline ends. CDR3 nucleotides: TGCGCCAGCAGCTTGGGCACTGAAGCTTTCTTT. It specifies CASSLGTEAFF.

The chain carries TRBV10-3 and TRBJ2-5; tentative D call: TRBD1 (6 bases). Germline values: CDR1 ENHRY, CDR2 SYGVKD. Trimming took off 6 bases at V and 1 base at J, with 6 bases between the two ends. The CDR3 contains 12 residues. The CDR3 DNA reads as TGTGCCATCAGGGGGGCCCAAGAGACCCAGTACTTC. Its protein is CAIRGAQETQYF.

The chain links TRBV5-1 to TRBJ2-7, with a weak D call TRBD1 (6 bases). V was clipped by 4 bases and J by 2 bases, with 10 bases between them. The CDR3 consists of 13 residues. Germline values: CDR1 SGHRS, CDR2 YFSETQ. This chain's CDR3 is CASSRQDTYEQYF. The CDR3 DNA reads as TGCGCCAGCAGCCGACAGGATACCTACGAGCAGTACTTC.

This chain joins TRBV11-2 and TRBJ1-2, with no clear D. The germline gives CDR1 SGHAT, CDR2 FQNNGV. The V gene lost 5 bases and the J gene lost 6 bases, with 7 bases spanning the gap. The CDR3 consists of 11 residues. The CDR3 nucleotides read TGTGCCAGCAGCCACACTGATGGCTACACCTTC. This codes for CASSHTDGYTF.

V is TRBV2 and J is TRBJ1-1; no firm D call. The CDR3 loop spans 11 amino acids. In germline, CDR1 is SNHLY, CDR2 FYNNEI. Trimming took 7 bases from V and 6 from J, leaving 9 bases between them. The CDR3 DNA reads TGTGCCAGCACGAAGAGGGCTGAAGCTTTCTTT. Protein sequence: CASTKRAEAFF.

The V gene is TRBV14, the J gene TRBJ2-7; maybe TRBD2 (6 bases). The V end lost 4 bases, the J end lost 2 bases, and 15 bases lay between the germline ends. The CDR3 loop spans 15 amino acids. Germline V gives CDR1 SGHDN, CDR2 FVKESK. The CDR3 nucleotides read TGTGCCAGCAGCCGATCATTAACGGGGGCCTACGAGCAGTACTTC. This gives the protein CASSRSLTGAYEQYF.

This clone was picked up a small number of times. V and J are TRBV27 and TRBJ2-1; 11 bases map to TRBD2. J gave up 9 bases and V 5 bases, and 3 bases lay outside the gene matches. The CDR3 totals 13 residues. Germline values: CDR1 MNHEY, CDR2 SMNVEV (reference sequence). The CDR3 here is CASSLAGGAEQFF. The CDR3 bases are TGTGCCAGCAGTCTAGCGGGGGGTGCTGAGCAGTTCTTC.

The chain is built from TRBV7-8 and TRBJ2-2; 14 bases map to TRBD2. From germline, CDR1 is SGHVS and CDR2 FQNEAQ. CDR3 size: 18 residues. Unmatched junction bases numbered 12, after V lost 3 bases and J lost 9 bases. CDR3 sequence: CASSFGGLAGAPGRELFF. As DNA, the CDR3 is TGTGCCAGCAGCTTCGGGGGACTAGCGGGGGCCCCGGGGAGGGAGCTGTTTTTT. Together with reference TRBV7-8 and TRBJ2-2, the CDR3 gives the full variable domain: GAGVSQSPRYKVAKRGQDVALRCDPISGHVSLFWYQQALGQGPEFLTYFQNEAQLDKSGLPSDRFFAERPEGSVSTLKIQRTQQEDSAVYLCASSFGGLAGAPGRELFFGEGSRLTVL.